This TCR beta chain was captured in a study of T cells after somatic rescue of genetic block. Sequencing used immunoSEQ multiplex PCR; TCRdb keeps in-frame clones, though not all of them. The table records some 70,000 clones, roughly 93% of them present only once. Trimming took 6 bases from V and 4 from J, leaving 13 bases between them. Germline V gives CDR1 SNHLY, CDR2 FYNNEI. This CDR3 is 14 amino acids long. The origin of this receptor is a man younger than 45. The sequenced material came from peripheral blood mononuclear cells (PBMCs). This rearrangement joins TRBV2 to TRBJ1-5, with a possible D match to TRBD1 (6 bases). As DNA, the CDR3 is TGTGCCAGCAGACAGGGAGCTGGGAATCAGCCCCAGCATTTT. Residues: CASRQGAGNQPQHF. The full variable domain, in which reference TRBV2 and TRBJ1-5 provide the parts outside the CDR3, is EPEVTQTPSHQVTQMGQEVILRCVPISNHLYFYWYRQILGQKVEFLVSFYNNEISEKSEIFDDQFSVERPDGSNFTLKIRSTKLEDSAMYFCASRQGAGNQPQHFGDGTRLSIL.